This T cell receptor (beta chain) was profiled in a study of cytomegalovirus exposure and HLA in healthy donors. Study-wide findings and caveats: Presence/absence analyses treated sequencing depth as roughly uniform across donors. Some V segments could not be told apart, so they were left out, TRBV6-2 and TRBV6-3 among them. CMV serostatus stood as the only immune exposure information on hand. The CMV antigen specificity of a few CMV-associated chains was confirmed through in vitro analysis.

Primers included in the PCR were 60 Vbeta and 13 Jbeta primers. Assay: immunoSEQ multiplex PCR; the TCRdb copy retains only in-frame clones and omits some. Here the sample spans 200,000 or so clones, roughly 84% being singletons. CDR1 is LNHDA, CDR2 SQIVND, per germline (reference sequence). The CDR3 is made up of 14 amino acids. In the case of this clone: The antigen is not known.

The source is a girl in the first two years of life in good health and CMV-seronegative. The chain has TRBV19 and TRBJ2-5, with 10 positions matching TRBD2. With the DNA end fitting TRBJ2-7 better, the J assignment may be wrong. The sample was PBMCs. Written as DNA, the CDR3 is TGTGCCAGTACTAGCGGGAGTTCAACGGACGAGCAGTACTTC. Protein: CASTSGSSTDEQYF.